The table lists the clone carrying this TCR beta chain with a count of one. Measured with immunoSEQ multiplex PCR; TCRdb has only the in-frame clones, and not every one. This sample has around 13,000 clones; approximately 91% occur once, and the top ten carry roughly 30%. Specified treatment: preoperative locoregional IRX-2 cytokine immunotherapy. The data were obtained in a study of preoperative IRX-2 immunotherapy in early breast cancer. The CDR3 has 15 residues. Per germline, CDR1 LNHNV and CDR2 YYDKDF (reference sequence). The V gene lost 0 bases and the J gene lost 5 bases, with 13 bases spanning the gap.

The sequence came from a human donor with breast cancer. Sample collection occurred from a patient treated with IRX-2 immunotherapy. The genes are TRBV15 and TRBJ1-2; weak D call: TRBD1 (6 bases). CDR3 DNA: TGTGCCACCAGCAGAGAGGTGGGGGCATCGTATGGCTACACCTTC. The encoded protein is CATSREVGASYGYTF.